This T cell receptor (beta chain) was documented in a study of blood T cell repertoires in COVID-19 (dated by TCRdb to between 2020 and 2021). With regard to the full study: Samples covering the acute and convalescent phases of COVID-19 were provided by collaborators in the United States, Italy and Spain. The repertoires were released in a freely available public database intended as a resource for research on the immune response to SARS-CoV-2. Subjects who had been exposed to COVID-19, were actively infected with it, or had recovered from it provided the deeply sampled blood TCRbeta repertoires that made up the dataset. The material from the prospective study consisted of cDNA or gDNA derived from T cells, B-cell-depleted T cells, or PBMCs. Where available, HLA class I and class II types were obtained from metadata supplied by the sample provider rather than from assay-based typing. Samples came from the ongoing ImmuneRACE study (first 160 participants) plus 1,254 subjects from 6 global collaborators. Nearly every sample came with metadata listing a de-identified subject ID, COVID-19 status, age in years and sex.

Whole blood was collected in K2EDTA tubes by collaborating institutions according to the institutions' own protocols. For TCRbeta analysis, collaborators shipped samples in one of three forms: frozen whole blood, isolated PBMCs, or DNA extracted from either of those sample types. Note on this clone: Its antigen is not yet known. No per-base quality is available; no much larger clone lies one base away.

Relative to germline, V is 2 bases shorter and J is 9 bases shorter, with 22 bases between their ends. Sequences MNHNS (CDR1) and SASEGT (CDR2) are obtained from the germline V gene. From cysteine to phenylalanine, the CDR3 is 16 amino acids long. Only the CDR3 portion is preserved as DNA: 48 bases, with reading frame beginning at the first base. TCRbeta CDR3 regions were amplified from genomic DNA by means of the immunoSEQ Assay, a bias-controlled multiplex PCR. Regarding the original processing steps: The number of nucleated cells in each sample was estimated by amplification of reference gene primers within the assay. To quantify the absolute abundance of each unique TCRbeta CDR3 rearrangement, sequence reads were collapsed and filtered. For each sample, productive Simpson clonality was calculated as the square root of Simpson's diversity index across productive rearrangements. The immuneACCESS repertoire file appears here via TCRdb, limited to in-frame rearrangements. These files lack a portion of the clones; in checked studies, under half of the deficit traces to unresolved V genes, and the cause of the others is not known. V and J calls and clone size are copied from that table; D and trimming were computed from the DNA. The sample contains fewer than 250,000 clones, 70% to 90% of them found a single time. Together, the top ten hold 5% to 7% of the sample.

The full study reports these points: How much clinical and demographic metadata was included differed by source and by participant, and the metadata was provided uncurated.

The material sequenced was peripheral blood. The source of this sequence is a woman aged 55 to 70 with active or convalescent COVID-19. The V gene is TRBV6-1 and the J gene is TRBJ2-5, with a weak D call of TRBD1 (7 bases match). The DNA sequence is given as TGTGCCAGCAGTGAATGGAGGGACAGCCCCTTAGGGGCCCAGTACTTC. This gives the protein CASSEWRDSPLGAQYF.